Listed here is a single T cell receptor beta chain. Its antigen is currently unknown. Libraries were prepared by immunoSEQ multiplex PCR; TCRdb keeps only in-frame clonotypes and omits some of them. The table lists 200,000 or so clones, about 90% of them singletons. The data were taken from a study of T cell responses to AZD1222 COVID-19 vaccine. This CDR3 has 13 residues. From germline, CDR1 is MNHEY and CDR2 SMNVEV (reference sequence). V lost 6 bases to trimming and J lost 9 bases, with 12 bases between them. Study-level findings and limits: Donors in the cohort were predominantly white British and more often female, and clonal diversity was possibly underestimated.

V is TRBV27 and J is TRBJ1-6, with D perhaps TRBD1 (6 bases). Material: peripheral blood, obtained on day 0 of AZD1222 vaccination. The clonotype originates from an adult in good health. The CDR3 nucleotides are TGTGCCAGCAGCGTGCGGGGGCGTTCACCCCTCCACTTT. Encoded protein: CASSVRGRSPLHF.